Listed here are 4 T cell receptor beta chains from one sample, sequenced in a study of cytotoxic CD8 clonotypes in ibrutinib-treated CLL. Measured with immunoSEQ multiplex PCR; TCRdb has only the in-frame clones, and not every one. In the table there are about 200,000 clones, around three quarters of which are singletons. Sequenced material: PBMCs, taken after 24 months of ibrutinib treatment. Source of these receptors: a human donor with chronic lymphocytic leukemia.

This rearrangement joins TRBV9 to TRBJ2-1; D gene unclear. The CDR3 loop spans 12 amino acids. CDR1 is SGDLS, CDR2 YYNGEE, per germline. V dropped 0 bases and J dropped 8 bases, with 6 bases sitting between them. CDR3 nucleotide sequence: TGTGCCAGCAGCGTAGAGGTTCATGAGCAGTTCTTC. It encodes CASSVEVHEQFF.

CDR3 sequence: CASSLNAGPSGTEAFF. CDR3 DNA: TGTGCCAGCAGCTTAAACGCCGGACCTTCGGGCACTGAAGCTTTCTTT. The V gene is TRBV7-3, the J gene TRBJ1-1; D is unclear. The CDR3 is 16 amino acids. Germline-derived CDR1 and CDR2 are SGHTA and FQGTGA. V shed 1 base and J shed 4 bases, with 16 bases lying between them.

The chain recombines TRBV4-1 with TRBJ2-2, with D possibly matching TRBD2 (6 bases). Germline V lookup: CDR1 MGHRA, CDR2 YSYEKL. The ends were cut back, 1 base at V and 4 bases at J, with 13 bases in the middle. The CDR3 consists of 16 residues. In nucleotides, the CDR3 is TGCGCCAGCAGCCAAGTCGCGACTAGGGTCACCGGGGAGCTGTTTTTT. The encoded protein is CASSQVATRVTGELFF.

CDR3 loop: CASRGRVYEQYF. The CDR3, as DNA: TGTGCCAGCCGAGGGAGGGTCTACGAGCAGTACTTC. This rearrangement joins TRBV2 to TRBJ2-7; 7 bases match TRBD2. The CDR3 consists of 12 residues. The V and J ends lost 8 bases and 3 bases, in that order; junction bases with no gene match: 4. The germline CDR1 and CDR2 sequences are SNHLY and FYNNEI. Drawing the rest from reference TRBV2 and TRBJ2-7, the complete variable domain is EPEVTQTPSHQVTQMGQEVILRCVPISNHLYFYWYRQILGQKVEFLVSFYNNEISEKSEIFDDQFSVERPDGSNFTLKIRSTKLEDSAMYFCASRGRVYEQYFGPGTRLTVT.